A few counts support the clone carrying this T cell receptor (beta chain). The source of the sample is a study of PD-L1 blockade in urothelial cancer. Sample time point: pretreatment peripheral blood. This table comes from immunoSEQ multiplex PCR, and its TCRdb copy is limited to in-frame clones, with some not included. The table has nearly 35,000 clones, about 87% seen once. The CDR3 has 13 amino acids. The ends were cut back, 9 bases at V and 7 bases at J, with 15 bases in the middle. Germline CDR1 and CDR2: MGHDK and SYGVNS. This TCR was sampled from a man aged 55 to 70 with urothelial cancer. J is TRBJ2-2 and V is TRBV25-1, with a possible D match to TRBD2 (6 bases). Specimen: PBMCs, collected around atezolizumab (anti-PD-L1) treatment. CDR3 sequence reads: CASAREWFGELFF. In DNA form, the CDR3 reads TGTGCCAGTGCACGGGAGTGGTTCGGGGAGCTGTTTTTT.